The 18 T cell receptor beta chains below come from one sample, sequenced in a study of T cells in women clearing cervical HPV infection. Measured with immunoSEQ multiplex PCR; TCRdb has only the in-frame clones, and not every one. This repertoire includes about 20,000 clones. The specimen was blood buffy coat. The receptors derive from a woman between 18 and 75 years old with a cervical HPV16 infection that either progressed to CIN3+ or cleared (not recorded which).

Of note for this clone: The CDR3 end falls 3 residues outside the read, so it is completed with the germline J gene. This rearrangement joins TRBV20-1 to TRBJ2-7; no clear D. This CDR3 has 12 amino acids. Trimming removed 4 bases at V and 0 bases at J, with 7 bases between. CDR1 and CDR2 (germline): DFQATT, SNEGSKA (reference sequence). CDR3 sequence reads: CSAKVSSYEQYF. The DNA read from the CDR3 is TGCAGTGCTAAGGTCAGCTCCTACGAG.

Points on this clone: The CDR3 end is not reached by the read, which stops 3 residues before it; the germline J gene fills it in. The chain has TRBV6-2 or TRBV6-3 and TRBJ2-3, with no clear D. The CDR3 has 15 amino acids. The germline V gene has CDR1 MNHEY and CDR2 SVGEGT. V was shortened by 2 bases and J by 0 bases, with 9 bases between the two germline ends. The CDR3 region is CASSYDQESTDTQYF. CDR3 DNA, as far as it was read: TGTGCCAGCAGTTACGACCAGGAGAGCACAGATACG.

Comment on this clone: Sequencing ends 3 residues short of the CDR3 end; the germline J gene provides the rest. V is TRBV7-9 and J is TRBJ2-3, with 11 bases aligning to TRBD2. Trimming took 9 bases from V and 6 from J; bases not matched to a gene: 11. Germline CDR1 SEHNR, CDR2 FQNEAQ (reference sequence). This CDR3 is built from 15 residues. Partial CDR3 DNA: TGTGCCAGTGGAGGTAGCGGGGGGGCCGTCGATACG. It codes for CASGGSGGAVDT. In full, the CDR3 reads CASGGSGGAVDTQYF.

A word on this clone: The CDR3 is cut off 3 residues early in the read; its end comes from the germline J gene. The V call is TRBV20-1, the J call TRBJ2-3; 9 bases are shared with TRBD2. The length of the CDR3 is 14 residues. The V gene end was trimmed by 4 bases and the J gene end by 2 bases; junction bases not matched to a gene: 4. Germline CDR1 DFQATT, CDR2 SNEGSKA (reference sequence). CDR3 sequence reads: CSAKIAGATDTQYF. The covered CDR3 bases are TGCAGTGCTAAAATAGCGGGGGCCACAGATACG.

A note on this clone: The sequence runs out 3 residues before the end of the CDR3; the remainder is reconstructed from the germline J gene. The chain couples TRBV19 to TRBJ1-6; TRBD1 agrees at 10 bases. The V gene end was trimmed by 5 bases and the J gene end by 7 bases; junction bases not matched to a gene: 8. This CDR3 has 16 amino acids. Germline CDR1 reads LNHDA; CDR2 reads SQIVND (reference sequence). CDR3 bases read: TGTGCCAGTAGTCGCTGGGGGGGACAGGGGAATTCACCC. As protein: CASSRWGGQGNSP. From start to end, the CDR3 is CASSRWGGQGNSPLHF.

In the case of this clone: The missing CDR3 end, 3 residues past where the read stops, is filled in from the germline J gene. The rearrangement links TRBV15 to TRBJ1-1; D gene uncertain. Germline loops: CDR1 LNHNV, CDR2 YYDKDF (reference sequence). V lost 0 bases and J 0 bases, leaving 11 bases between the germline ends. The length of the CDR3 is 16 residues. The CDR3 DNA, read in part, is TGTGCCACCAGCAGAGATCCAGGACTCATGAACACTGAA. This translates into CATSRDPGLMNTE. The full CDR3 sequence reads CATSRDPGLMNTEAFF.

A word on this clone: Read sequence stops 3 residues before the CDR3 end, and the germline J gene provides the missing end. This chain uses TRBV18 with TRBJ1-2; 9 positions match TRBD1. The CDR3 totals 17 residues. V was clipped by 2 bases and J by 0 bases; unmatched bases: 7. Per germline, CDR1 KGHSH and CDR2 LQKENI. CDR3 region: CASSPETGGSTNYGYTF. The sequenced part of the CDR3 DNA is TGTGCCAGCTCACCAGAGACAGGGGGTTCAACTAACTATGGC.

The chain's CDR3 is CASSSADRLHSYEQYF. Partial CDR3 DNA: TGTGCCAGTAGTTCTGCTGACAGGCTTCACTCCTACGAG. This chain links TRBV19 with TRBJ2-7; D perhaps matches TRBD1 (6 bases). The sequenced fragment ends 3 residues before the CDR3 boundary, so the rest is inferred from the germline J gene. The CDR3 loop spans 16 amino acids. V was shortened by 5 bases and J by 0 bases, with 17 bases between the two germline ends. Germline CDR1 is LNHDA and CDR2 is SQIVND (reference sequence).

On this clone: The read is 3 residues too short to cover the CDR3 end, so that end is filled in from the germline J gene. This chain connects TRBV18 to TRBJ2-7, with D possibly TRBD1 on 5 matching bases. The germline gives CDR1 KGHSH, CDR2 LQKENI. V lost 1 base and J 5 bases, leaving 12 bases between the germline ends. This CDR3 contains 14 residues. Partial CDR3 DNA: TGTGCCAGCTCACCACAACAGGAAAGGGACGAG. Translating gives CASSPQQERDE. The full CDR3 reads CASSPQQERDEQYF.

Incomplete CDR3 DNA: TGTGCCAGCAGCCGCCACGGGGACTACTATGGC. Translated, it gives CASSRHGDYYG. The entire CDR3 reads CASSRHGDYYGYTF. The chain couples TRBV6-2 or TRBV6-3 to TRBJ1-2; the D gene is possibly TRBD1 (5 bases). The DNA ends 3 residues before the CDR3 does, and the rest of the CDR3 is filled in from the germline J gene. Germline lookup yields CDR1 MNHEY and CDR2 SVGEGT. Between the trimmed V and J ends, which lost 6 bases and 3 bases, there was a span of 14 bases. This CDR3 is built from 14 residues.

With respect to this clone: The read comes to an end 3 residues before the CDR3 does, leaving the germline J gene to fill in the end. The chain couples TRBV7-3 to TRBJ2-6; D gene uncertain. The CDR3 spans 16 residues. The germline V gene encodes CDR1 SGHTA and CDR2 FQGTGA. The V end lost 5 bases, the J end lost 0 bases, and 11 bases lay between the germline ends. The sequenced CDR3 bases are TGTGCCAGCAGCCCGAACGCCGGCTCTGGGGCCAACGTC. Translation gives CASSPNAGSGANV. The complete CDR3 reads CASSPNAGSGANVLTF.

For this clone: The DNA ends 3 residues before the CDR3 does, and the rest of the CDR3 is filled in from the germline J gene. The chain carries TRBV6-1 and TRBJ2-7; 9 bases align to TRBD1. The germline V gene encodes CDR1 MNHNS and CDR2 SASEGT. V lost 4 bases to trimming and J lost 0 bases; unmatched junction nucleotides: 7. The CDR3 spans 16 residues. The CDR3 sequence is CASSGRQGGSSYEQYF. The sequenced CDR3 bases are TGTGCCAGCAGTGGAAGACAGGGGGGCTCCTCCTACGAG.

To note about this clone: From the germline J gene comes the end of the CDR3, since the read stops 3 residues before it. This rearrangement joins TRBV5-1 to TRBJ2-7; 8 bases are a match to TRBD1. CDR3 size: 16 residues. Germline CDR1 and CDR2: SGHRS and YFSETQ. V was pared by 1 base and J by 3 bases, with 9 bases of the junction left unmatched. CDR3 region: CASSLSSGGEFYEQYF. The sequenced part of the CDR3 DNA is TGCGCCAGCAGCTTGAGTTCAGGGGGCGAGTTCTACGAG.

With regard to this clone: The sequenced fragment ends 3 residues before the CDR3 boundary, so the rest is inferred from the germline J gene. J is TRBJ2-3 and V is TRBV29-1; 9 nucleotides align to TRBD2. Germline CDR1 and CDR2: SQVTM and ANQGSEA. There are 14 residues in the CDR3. V shed 4 bases, J shed 6 bases, and the junction held 8 bases outside the gene matches. The DNA read from the CDR3 is TGCAGCGTTGTAAGCGGGGGGAGGTCCGATACG. Translation: CSVVSGGRSDT. The complete CDR3 protein is CSVVSGGRSDTQYF.

Notes on this clone: The junction departs from the called germline gene at one end, perhaps through a read error. The missing CDR3 end, 3 residues past where the read stops, is filled in from the germline J gene. The chain links TRBV11-2 to TRBJ1-2; 7 nucleotides line up with TRBD1. The germline gives CDR1 SGHAT, CDR2 FQNNGV. The CDR3 has 14 amino acids. CDR3 amino acids: CASSLDRAGYGYTF. Incomplete CDR3 DNA: TGTGCCAGCAGCCTAGACAGGGCTGGCTATGGC.

As to this clone: The read falls 3 residues short of the CDR3 end, and the missing part is taken from the germline J gene. The chain employs TRBV5-1 and TRBJ1-6; 9 nucleotides agree with TRBD1. The length of the CDR3 is 14 residues. The ends lost 4 bases at V and 9 bases at J; junction bases unmatched: 5. CDR1 and CDR2 from the germline V gene are SGHRS and YFSETQ. CDR3 DNA, as far as it was read: TGCGCCAGCAGCCGGACAGGGGATGGTTCACCC. This translates into CASSRTGDGSP. The CDR3 in full is CASSRTGDGSPLHF.

Comment on this clone: The sequence runs out 3 residues before the end of the CDR3; the remainder is reconstructed from the germline J gene. The chain employs TRBV30 and TRBJ1-5; TRBD1 matches at 9 bases. V was pared by 7 bases and J by 5 bases, with 9 bases of the junction left unmatched. The germline V gene encodes CDR1 GTSNPN and CDR2 SVGIG (reference sequence). The CDR3 is 14 amino acids. The chain's CDR3 is CALARDRGYQPQHF. The sequenced part of the CDR3 DNA is TGTGCCTTAGCTCGAGACAGGGGGTATCAGCCC. The whole variable domain, filled in from reference TRBV30 and TRBJ1-5, reads SQTIHQWPATLVQPVGSPLSLECTVEGTSNPNLYWYRQAAGRGLQLLFYSVGIGQISSEVPQNLSASRPQDRQFILSSKKLLLSDSGFYLCALARDRGYQPQHFGDGTRLSIL.

Comments on this clone: The CDR3 end falls 3 residues outside the read, so it is completed with the germline J gene. This chain joins TRBV5-1 and TRBJ1-2; no reliable D call. The CDR3 loop spans 15 amino acids. V dropped 0 bases and J dropped 1 base, with 10 bases sitting between them. The germline V gene encodes CDR1 SGHRS and CDR2 YFSETQ. Incomplete CDR3 DNA: TGCGCCAGCAGCTTGGACAGCCCGATTAACTATGGC. Encoded protein: CASSLDSPINYG. The CDR3 as a whole reads CASSLDSPINYGYTF. The entire variable domain, with the rest obtained from reference TRBV5-1 and TRBJ1-2, is as follows: KAGVTQTPRYLIKTRGQQVTLSCSPISGHRSVSWYQQTPGQGLQFLFEYFSETQRNKGNFPGRFSGRQFSNSRSEMNVSTLELGDSALYLCASSLDSPINYGYTFGSGTRLTVV.